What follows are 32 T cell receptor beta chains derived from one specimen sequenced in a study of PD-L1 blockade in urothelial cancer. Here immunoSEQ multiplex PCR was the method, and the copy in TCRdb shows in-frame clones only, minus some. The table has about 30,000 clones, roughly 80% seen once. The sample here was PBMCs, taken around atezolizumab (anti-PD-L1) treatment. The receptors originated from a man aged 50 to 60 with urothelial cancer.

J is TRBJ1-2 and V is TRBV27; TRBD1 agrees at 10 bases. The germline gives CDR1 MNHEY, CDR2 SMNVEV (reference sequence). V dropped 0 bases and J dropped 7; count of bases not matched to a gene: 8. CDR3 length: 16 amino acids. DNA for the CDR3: TGTGCCAGCAGTTTATCGAGGACAGGGGGATCAGGTGGCTACACCTTC. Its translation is CASSLSRTGGSGGYTF.

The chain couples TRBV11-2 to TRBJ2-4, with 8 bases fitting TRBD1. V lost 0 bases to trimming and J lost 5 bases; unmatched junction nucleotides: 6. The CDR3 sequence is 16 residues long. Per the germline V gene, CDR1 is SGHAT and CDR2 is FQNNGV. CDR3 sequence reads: CASSLEGTGWQNIQYF. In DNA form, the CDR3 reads TGTGCCAGCAGCTTAGAAGGGACAGGCTGGCAAAACATTCAGTACTTC.

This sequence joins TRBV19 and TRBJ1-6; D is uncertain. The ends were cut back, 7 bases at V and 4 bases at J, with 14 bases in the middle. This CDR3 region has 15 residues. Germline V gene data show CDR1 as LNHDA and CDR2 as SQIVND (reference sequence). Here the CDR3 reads CASTPSPGYNSPLHF. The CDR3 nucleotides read TGTGCCAGTACACCAAGTCCGGGTTATAATTCACCCCTCCACTTT.

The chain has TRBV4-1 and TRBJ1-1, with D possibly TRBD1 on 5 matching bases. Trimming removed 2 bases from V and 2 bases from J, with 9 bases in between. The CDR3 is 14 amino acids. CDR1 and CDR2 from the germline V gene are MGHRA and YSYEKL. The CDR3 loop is CASSQLQANTEAFF. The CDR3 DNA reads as TGCGCCAGCAGCCAATTACAGGCAAACACTGAAGCTTTCTTT.

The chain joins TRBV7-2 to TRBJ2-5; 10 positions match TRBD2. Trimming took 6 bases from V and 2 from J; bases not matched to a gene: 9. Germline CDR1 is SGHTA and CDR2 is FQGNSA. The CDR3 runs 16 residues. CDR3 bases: TGTGCCAGCAGTCGAAATAGCGGGGGGCTTCAAGAGACCCAGTACTTC. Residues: CASSRNSGGLQETQYF.

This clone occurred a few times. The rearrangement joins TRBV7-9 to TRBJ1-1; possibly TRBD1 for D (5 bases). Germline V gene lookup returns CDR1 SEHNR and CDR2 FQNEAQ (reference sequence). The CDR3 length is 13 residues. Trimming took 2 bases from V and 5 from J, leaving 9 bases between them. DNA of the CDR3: TGTGCCAGCAGCTTAAGGGGTATGACTGAAGCTTTCTTT. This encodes CASSLRGMTEAFF.

Here the CDR3 reads CASISTGRYEQYF. The CDR3 DNA reads as TGTGCCAGCATTTCCACAGGCCGCTACGAGCAGTACTTC. This chain uses TRBV6-5 with TRBJ2-7, with a possible D match to TRBD1 (5 bases). The germline V gene encodes CDR1 MNHEY and CDR2 SVGAGI. Trimming left V 7 bases short and J 3 bases short, with 13 bases between. The CDR3 extends over 13 amino acids.

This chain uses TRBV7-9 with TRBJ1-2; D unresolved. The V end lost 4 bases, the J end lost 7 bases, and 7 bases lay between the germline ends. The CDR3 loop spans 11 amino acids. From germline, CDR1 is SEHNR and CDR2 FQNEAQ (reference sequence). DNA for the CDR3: TGTGCCAGCAGCTGGGAGGCTGGCTACACCTTC. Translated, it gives CASSWEAGYTF.

CDR3 DNA sequence: TGTGCCAGTAGTACTGACAGGGATCAGCCCCAGCATTTT. This encodes CASSTDRDQPQHF. The chain combines TRBV19 with TRBJ1-5; TRBD1 agrees at 7 bases. V lost 4 bases, J lost 5 bases, and 2 bases stayed unmatched. Germline V gene sequence: CDR1 LNHDA, CDR2 SQIVND (reference sequence). The CDR3 consists of 13 residues.

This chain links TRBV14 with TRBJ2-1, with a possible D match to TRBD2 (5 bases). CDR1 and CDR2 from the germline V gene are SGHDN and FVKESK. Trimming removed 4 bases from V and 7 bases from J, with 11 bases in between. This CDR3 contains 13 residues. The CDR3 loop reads CASSRQRMNEQFF. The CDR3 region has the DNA TGTGCCAGCAGCCGTCAGCGGATGAATGAGCAGTTCTTC.

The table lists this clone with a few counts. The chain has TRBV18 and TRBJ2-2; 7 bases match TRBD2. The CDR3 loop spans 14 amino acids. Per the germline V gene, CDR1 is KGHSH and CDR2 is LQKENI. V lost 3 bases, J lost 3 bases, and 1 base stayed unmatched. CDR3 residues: CASSPGGYTGELFF. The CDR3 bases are TGTGCCAGCTCACCCGGGGGGTACACCGGGGAGCTGTTTTTT. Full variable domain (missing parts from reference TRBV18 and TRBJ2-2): NAGVMQNPRHLVRRRGQEARLRCSPMKGHSHVYWYRQLPEEGLKFMVYLQKENIIDESGMPKERFSAEFPKEGPSILRIQQVVRGDSAAYFCASSPGGYTGELFFGEGSRLTVL.

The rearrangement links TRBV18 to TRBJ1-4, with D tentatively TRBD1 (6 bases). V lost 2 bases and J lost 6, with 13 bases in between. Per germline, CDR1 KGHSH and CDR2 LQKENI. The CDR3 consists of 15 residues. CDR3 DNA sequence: TGTGCCAGCTCACCAAGTTCAGGGGTCTATGAAAAACTGTTTTTT. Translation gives CASSPSSGVYEKLFF.

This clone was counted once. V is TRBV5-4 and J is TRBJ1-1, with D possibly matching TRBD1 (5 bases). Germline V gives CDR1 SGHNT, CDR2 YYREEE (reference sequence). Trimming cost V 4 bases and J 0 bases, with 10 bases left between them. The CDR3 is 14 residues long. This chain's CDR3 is CASSQQVLNTEAFF. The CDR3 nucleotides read TGTGCCAGCAGCCAACAGGTCCTGAACACTGAAGCTTTCTTT.

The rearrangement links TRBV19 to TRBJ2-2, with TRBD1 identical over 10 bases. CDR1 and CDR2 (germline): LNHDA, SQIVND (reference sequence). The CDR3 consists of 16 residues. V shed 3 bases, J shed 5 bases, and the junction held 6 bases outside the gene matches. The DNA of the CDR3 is TGTGCCAGTAGTATTCCGGGACAGGGGCTGACCGGGGAGCTGTTTTTT. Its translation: CASSIPGQGLTGELFF.

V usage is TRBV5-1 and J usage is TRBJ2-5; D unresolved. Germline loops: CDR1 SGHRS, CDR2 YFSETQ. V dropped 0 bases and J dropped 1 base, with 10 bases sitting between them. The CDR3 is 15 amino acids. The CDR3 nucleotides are TGCGCCAGCAGCTTGGGGGCAGCATTCCAAGAGACCCAGTACTTC. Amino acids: CASSLGAAFQETQYF. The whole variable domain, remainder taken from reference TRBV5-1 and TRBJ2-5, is KAGVTQTPRYLIKTRGQQVTLSCSPISGHRSVSWYQQTPGQGLQFLFEYFSETQRNKGNFPGRFSGRQFSNSRSEMNVSTLELGDSALYLCASSLGAAFQETQYFGPGTRLLVL.

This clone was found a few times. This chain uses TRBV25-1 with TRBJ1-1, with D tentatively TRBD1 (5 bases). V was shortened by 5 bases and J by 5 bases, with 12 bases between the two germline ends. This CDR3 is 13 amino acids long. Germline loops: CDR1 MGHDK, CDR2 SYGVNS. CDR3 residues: CASSTLRGTEAFF. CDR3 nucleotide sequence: TGTGCCAGCAGTACCCTACGGGGGACTGAAGCTTTCTTT.

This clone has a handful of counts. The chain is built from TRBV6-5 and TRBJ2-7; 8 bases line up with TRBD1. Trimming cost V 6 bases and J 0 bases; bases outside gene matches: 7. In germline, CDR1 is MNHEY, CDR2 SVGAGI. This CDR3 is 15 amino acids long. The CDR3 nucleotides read TGTGCCAGCAGCGACTGGGACAGGAGCTCCTACGAGCAGTACTTC. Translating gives CASSDWDRSSYEQYF.

CDR3 bases: TGTGCCAGCAGCTCCGGGACAGCCTCCAATCAGCCCCAGCATTTT. Its translation is CASSSGTASNQPQHF. The chain has TRBV11-2 and TRBJ1-5; TRBD1 agrees at 7 bases. The CDR3 consists of 15 residues. Per germline, CDR1 SGHAT and CDR2 FQNNGV. V shed 4 bases and J 3 bases; nucleotides not matched to a gene: 6. The complete variable domain, with remaining parts taken from reference TRBV11-2 and TRBJ1-5, reads EAGVAQSPRYKIIEKRQSVAFWCNPISGHATLYWYQQILGQGPKLLIQFQNNGVVDDSQLPKDRFSAERLKGVDSTLKIQPAKLEDSAVYLCASSSGTASNQPQHFGDGTRLSIL.

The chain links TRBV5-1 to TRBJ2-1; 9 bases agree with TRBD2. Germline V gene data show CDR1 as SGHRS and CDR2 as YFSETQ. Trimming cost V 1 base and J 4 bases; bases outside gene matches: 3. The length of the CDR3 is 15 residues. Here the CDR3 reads CASSLPLAGYNEQFF. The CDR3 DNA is TGCGCCAGCAGCTTGCCCCTAGCGGGGTACAATGAGCAGTTCTTC.

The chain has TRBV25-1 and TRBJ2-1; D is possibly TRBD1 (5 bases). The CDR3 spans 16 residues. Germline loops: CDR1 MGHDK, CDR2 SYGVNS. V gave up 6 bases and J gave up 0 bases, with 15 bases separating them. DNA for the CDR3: TGTGCCAGCAGCCGAACAGGAGCCGTCTCCTACAATGAGCAGTTCTTC. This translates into CASSRTGAVSYNEQFF.

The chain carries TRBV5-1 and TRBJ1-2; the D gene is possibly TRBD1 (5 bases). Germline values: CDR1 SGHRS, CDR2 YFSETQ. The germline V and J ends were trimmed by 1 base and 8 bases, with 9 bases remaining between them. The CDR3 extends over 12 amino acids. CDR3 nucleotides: TGCGCCAGCAGCTTGTCCCGGGGGGGCTACACCTTC. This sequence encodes CASSLSRGGYTF.

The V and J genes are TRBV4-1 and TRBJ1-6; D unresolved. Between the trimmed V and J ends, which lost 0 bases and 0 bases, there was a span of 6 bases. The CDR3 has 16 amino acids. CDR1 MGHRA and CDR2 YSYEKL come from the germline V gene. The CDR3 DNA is TGCGCCAGCAGCCAAGACCCACACTCCTATAATTCACCCCTCCACTTT. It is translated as CASSQDPHSYNSPLHF.

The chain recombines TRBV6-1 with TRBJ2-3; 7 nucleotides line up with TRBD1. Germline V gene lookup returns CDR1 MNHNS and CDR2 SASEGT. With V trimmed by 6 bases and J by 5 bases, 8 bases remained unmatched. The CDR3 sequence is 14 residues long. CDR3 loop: CASREGAPGDTQYF. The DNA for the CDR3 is TGTGCCAGCAGAGAGGGGGCGCCGGGAGATACGCAGTATTTT.

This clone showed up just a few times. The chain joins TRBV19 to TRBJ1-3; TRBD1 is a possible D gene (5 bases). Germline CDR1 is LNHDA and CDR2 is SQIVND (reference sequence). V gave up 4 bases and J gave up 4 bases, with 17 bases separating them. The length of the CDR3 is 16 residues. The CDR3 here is CASSTSGLRMGNTIYF. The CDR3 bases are TGTGCCAGTAGTACCTCGGGACTTCGAATGGGAAACACCATATATTTT. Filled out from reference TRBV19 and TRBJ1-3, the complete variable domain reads DGGITQSPKYLFRKEGQNVTLSCEQNLNHDAMYWYRQDPGQGLRLIYYSQIVNDFQKGDIAEGYSVSREKKESFPLTVTSAQKNPTAFYLCASSTSGLRMGNTIYFGEGSWLTVV.

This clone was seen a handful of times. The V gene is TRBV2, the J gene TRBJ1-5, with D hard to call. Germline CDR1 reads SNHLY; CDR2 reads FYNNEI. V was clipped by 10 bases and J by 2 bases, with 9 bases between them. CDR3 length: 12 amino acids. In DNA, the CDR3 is TGTGCCACAGGAGGTGGCAATCAGCCCCAGCATTTT. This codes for CATGGGNQPQHF.

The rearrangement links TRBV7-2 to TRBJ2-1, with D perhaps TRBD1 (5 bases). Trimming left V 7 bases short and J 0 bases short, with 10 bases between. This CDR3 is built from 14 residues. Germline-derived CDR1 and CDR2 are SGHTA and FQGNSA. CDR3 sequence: CASTTAFSYNEQFF. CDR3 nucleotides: TGTGCCAGCACGACAGCTTTCTCCTACAATGAGCAGTTCTTC.

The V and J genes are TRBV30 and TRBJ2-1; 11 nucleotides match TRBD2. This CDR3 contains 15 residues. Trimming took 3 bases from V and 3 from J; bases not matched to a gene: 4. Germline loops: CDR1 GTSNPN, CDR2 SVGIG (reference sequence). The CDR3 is CAWSSGTSGYNEQFF. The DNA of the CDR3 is TGTGCCTGGAGCTCCGGGACTAGCGGCTACAATGAGCAGTTCTTC.

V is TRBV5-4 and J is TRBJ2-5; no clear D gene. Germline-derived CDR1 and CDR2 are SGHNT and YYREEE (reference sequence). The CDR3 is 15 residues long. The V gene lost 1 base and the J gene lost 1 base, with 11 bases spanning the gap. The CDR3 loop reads CASSLSRMSQETQYF. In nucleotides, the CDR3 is TGTGCCAGCAGCTTGTCGCGGATGTCCCAAGAGACCCAGTACTTC. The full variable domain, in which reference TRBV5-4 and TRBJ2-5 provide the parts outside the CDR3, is ETGVTQSPTHLIKTRGQQVTLRCSSQSGHNTVSWYQQALGQGPQFIFQYYREEENGRGNFPPRFSGLQFPNYSSELNVNALELDDSALYLCASSLSRMSQETQYFGPGTRLLVL.

The CDR3 spells CASSLGGTGYTF. CDR3 coding DNA: TGCGCCAGCAGCTTAGGGGGCACGGGCTACACCTTC. The rearrangement joins TRBV5-1 to TRBJ1-2, with 7 bases matching TRBD1. Germline lookup yields CDR1 SGHRS and CDR2 YFSETQ. The CDR3 runs 12 residues. V shed 2 bases, J shed 8 bases, and the junction held 3 bases outside the gene matches.

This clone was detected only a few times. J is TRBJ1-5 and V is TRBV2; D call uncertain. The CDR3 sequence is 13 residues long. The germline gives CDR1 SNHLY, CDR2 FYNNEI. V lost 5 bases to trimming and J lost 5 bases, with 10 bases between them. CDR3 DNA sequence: TGTGCCAGCAGTTTCCGGGGAGATCAGCCCCAGCATTTT. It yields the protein CASSFRGDQPQHF.

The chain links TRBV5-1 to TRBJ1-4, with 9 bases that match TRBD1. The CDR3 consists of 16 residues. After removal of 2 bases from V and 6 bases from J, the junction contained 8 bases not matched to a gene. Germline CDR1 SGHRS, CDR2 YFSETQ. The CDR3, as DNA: TGCGCCAGCAGCTTAATTGGGAGGACAGGGGATGAAAAACTGTTTTTT. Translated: CASSLIGRTGDEKLFF.

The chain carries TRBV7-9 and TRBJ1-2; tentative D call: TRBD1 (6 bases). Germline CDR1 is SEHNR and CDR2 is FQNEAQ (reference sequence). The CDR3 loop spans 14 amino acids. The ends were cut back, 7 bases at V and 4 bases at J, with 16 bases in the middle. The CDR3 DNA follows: TGTGCCAGCACCTTCGGGGGGGGCAGCTATGGCTACACCTTC. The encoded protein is CASTFGGGSYGYTF.